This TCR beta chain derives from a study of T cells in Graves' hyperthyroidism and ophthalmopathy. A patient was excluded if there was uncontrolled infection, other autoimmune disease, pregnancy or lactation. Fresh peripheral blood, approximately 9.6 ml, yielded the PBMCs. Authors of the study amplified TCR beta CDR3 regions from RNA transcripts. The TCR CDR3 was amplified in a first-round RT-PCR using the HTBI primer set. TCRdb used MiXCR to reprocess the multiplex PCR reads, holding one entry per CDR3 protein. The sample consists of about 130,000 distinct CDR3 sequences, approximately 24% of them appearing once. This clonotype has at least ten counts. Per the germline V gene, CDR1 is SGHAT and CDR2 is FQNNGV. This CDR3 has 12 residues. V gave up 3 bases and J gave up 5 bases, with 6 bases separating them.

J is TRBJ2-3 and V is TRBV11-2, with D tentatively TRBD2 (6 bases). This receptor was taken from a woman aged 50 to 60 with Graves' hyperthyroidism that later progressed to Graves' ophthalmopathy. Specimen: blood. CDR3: CASSLEGDTQYF. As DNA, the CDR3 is TGTGCCAGCAGCTTGGAGGGAGATACGCAGTATTTT.